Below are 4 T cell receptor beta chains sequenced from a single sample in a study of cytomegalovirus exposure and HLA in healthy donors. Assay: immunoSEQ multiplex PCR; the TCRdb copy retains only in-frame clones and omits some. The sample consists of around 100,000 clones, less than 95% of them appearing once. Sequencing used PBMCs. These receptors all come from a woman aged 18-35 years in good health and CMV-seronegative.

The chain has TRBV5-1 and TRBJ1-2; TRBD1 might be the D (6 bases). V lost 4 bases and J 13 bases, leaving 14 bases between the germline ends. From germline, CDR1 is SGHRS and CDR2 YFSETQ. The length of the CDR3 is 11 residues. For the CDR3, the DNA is TGCGCCAGCAGCATAACAGGGCGCGGCACCTTC. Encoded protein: CASSITGRGTF. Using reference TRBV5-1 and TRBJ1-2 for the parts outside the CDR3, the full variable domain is KAGVTQTPRYLIKTRGQQVTLSCSPISGHRSVSWYQQTPGQGLQFLFEYFSETQRNKGNFPGRFSGRQFSNSRSEMNVSTLELGDSALYLCASSITGRGTFGSGTRLTVV.

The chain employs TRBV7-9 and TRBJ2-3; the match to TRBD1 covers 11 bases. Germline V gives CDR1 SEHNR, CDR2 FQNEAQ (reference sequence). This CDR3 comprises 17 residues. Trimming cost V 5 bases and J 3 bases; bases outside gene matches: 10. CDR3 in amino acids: CASSPGQGAWGTDTQYF. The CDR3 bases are TGTGCCAGCAGCCCCGGACAGGGGGCCTGGGGTACAGATACGCAGTATTTT.

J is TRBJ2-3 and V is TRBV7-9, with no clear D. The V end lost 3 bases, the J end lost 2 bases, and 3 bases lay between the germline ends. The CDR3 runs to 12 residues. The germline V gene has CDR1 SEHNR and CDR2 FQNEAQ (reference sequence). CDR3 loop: CASSFSTDTQYF. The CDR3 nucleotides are TGTGCCAGCAGCTTCTCCACAGATACGCAGTATTTT.

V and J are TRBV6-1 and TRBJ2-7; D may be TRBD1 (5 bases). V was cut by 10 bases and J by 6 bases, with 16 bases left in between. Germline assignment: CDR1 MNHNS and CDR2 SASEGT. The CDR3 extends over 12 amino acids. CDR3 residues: CAINPRGSEQYF. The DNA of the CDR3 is TGTGCCATCAACCCAAGGGGTAGCGAGCAGTACTTC.